The sample holds a few counts of the clone carrying this T cell receptor (beta chain). Its antigen is not known. Germline V gene lookup returns CDR1 SGHDN and CDR2 FVKESK. V lost 1 base, J lost 8 bases, and 10 bases lay in between. This CDR3 is built from 13 residues. One entry per CDR3 protein results from TCRdb running MiXCR on the 5' RACE reads. There are 350,000 or so distinct CDR3 sequences in the sample; 8% occur only once, and roughly 14% lies in the top ten. This record comes from a study of CD8 T cells in ankylosing spondylitis. Study results and limitations: Seemingly characteristic of ankylosing spondylitis blood was a TCR beta motif consisting of several highly homologous variants.

The chain is built from TRBV14 and TRBJ2-3; D could derive from TRBD1 or TRBD2 (5 bases each). Sequencing input: blood, either unsorted or a sorted T cell fraction (not recorded which). The source is a male donor with ankylosing spondylitis. CDR3 in DNA: TGTGCCAGCAGCCAAGTGGGACGTGCTACGCAGTATTTT. Its protein is CASSQVGRATQYF.